One and the same sample provided the 14 T cell receptor beta chains below, sequenced in a study of somatic mutations in cytotoxic T cells in rheumatoid arthritis. Sequencing was performed with immunoSEQ multiplex PCR; in TCRdb, only in-frame clones are kept and a portion is missing. The data contain 3,000 to 4,000 clones, approximately 93% of them singletons. The sample consisted of CD8+ T cells sorted from blood. The receptors derive from a woman aged 55-69 years with rheumatoid arthritis.

This chain connects TRBV7-6 to TRBJ2-1, with 7 nucleotides matching TRBD2. V trimming: 9 bases; J trimming: 4 bases; junction bases outside the gene matches: 9. There are 14 residues in the CDR3. Germline V gene lookup returns CDR1 SGHVS and CDR2 FNYEAQ. CDR3 amino acids: CASGEGGTYNEQFF. CDR3 nucleotides: TGTGCCAGTGGGGAGGGCGGGACGTACAATGAGCAGTTCTTC.

The genes are TRBV14 and TRBJ2-3, with D uncertain. The V and J ends lost 0 bases and 7 bases respectively, with 5 bases between them. CDR1 SGHDN and CDR2 FVKESK come from the germline V gene. The CDR3 totals 12 residues. For the CDR3, the DNA is TGTGCCAGCAGCCAAGAAAGCAATACGCAGTATTTT. As protein: CASSQESNTQYF.

V usage is TRBV7-6 and J usage is TRBJ2-1, with a possible D match to TRBD2 (5 bases). Trimming stripped 3 bases from V and 7 bases from J, with 10 bases between. Per the germline V gene, CDR1 is SGHVS and CDR2 is FNYEAQ. CDR3 length: 13 amino acids. The CDR3 DNA is TGTGCCAGCAGCTTTGAGTGGAGGAATGAGCAGTTCTTC. Translated: CASSFEWRNEQFF. The full variable domain, rest sourced from reference TRBV7-6 and TRBJ2-1, is GAGVSQSPRYKVTKRGQDVALRCDPISGHVSLYWYRQALGQGPEFLTYFNYEAQQDKSGLPNDRFSAERPEGSISTLTIQRTEQRDSAMYRCASSFEWRNEQFFGPGTRLTVL.

This chain joins TRBV7-8 and TRBJ2-7, with 8 bases identical to TRBD1. J lost 6 bases, V lost 3 bases, and 4 bases had no gene match. Germline lookup yields CDR1 SGHVS and CDR2 FQNEAQ. CDR3 length equals 13 residues. The CDR3 loop is CASSLSDRGEQYV. The DNA of the CDR3 is TGTGCCAGCAGCTTGTCAGACAGGGGCGAGCAGTACGTC.

This clone occurred once. The chain carries TRBV5-4 and TRBJ2-3; 10 nucleotides match TRBD2. The CDR3 length is 16 residues. Trimming at V came to 4 bases and at J to 4 bases, leaving 9 bases not matched to a gene. CDR1 and CDR2 (germline): SGHNT, YYREEE (reference sequence). CDR3 nucleotides: TGTGCCAGCAGCCCCTCGAGCGGGAGGGCCGCAGATACGCAGTATTTT. Its protein is CASSPSSGRAADTQYF.

This CDR3 is CASSPSGFTGYEQYF. The CDR3 DNA sequence: TGTGCCAGCAGCCCTAGCGGCTTCACGGGCTACGAGCAGTACTTC. The rearrangement joins TRBV5-4 to TRBJ2-7; 7 bases are a match to TRBD2. J lost 3 bases, V lost 4 bases, and 10 bases had no gene match. CDR1 is SGHNT, CDR2 YYREEE, per germline (reference sequence). CDR3 length: 15 residues.

As DNA, the CDR3 is TGTGCCAGCACCTCCGCCGAGGTGGATGAAAAACTGTTTTTT. This gives the protein CASTSAEVDEKLFF. The rearrangement joins TRBV5-6 to TRBJ1-4; D unresolved. CDR1 is SGHDT and CDR2 is YYEEEE in the germline V gene. V was clipped by 6 bases and J by 6 bases, with 15 bases between them. The CDR3 spans 14 residues.

The chain carries TRBV6-5 and TRBJ2-1, with 10 bases that match TRBD1. The CDR3 contains 14 residues. CDR1 and CDR2 from the germline V gene are MNHEY and SVGAGI. V lost 2 bases and J lost 10; bases outside the gene matches: 5. Written as DNA, the CDR3 is TGTGCCAGCAGTTACGGGACAGGGGCGCTGGAGCAGTTCTTC. Amino acids: CASSYGTGALEQFF.

V is TRBV5-1 and J is TRBJ2-7; 7 positions agree with TRBD2. There are 14 residues in the CDR3. Germline CDR1 is SGHRS and CDR2 is YFSETQ. Germline trimming cut 4 bases from V and 6 bases from J; bases unmatched to any gene: 10. The CDR3 region has the DNA TGCGCCAGCAGCCAGTACGGGACTACGGGCGAGCAGTACTTC. Translated, it gives CASSQYGTTGEQYF.

The J gene is TRBJ1-4, the V gene TRBV5-6; maybe TRBD1 (6 bases). Per germline, CDR1 SGHDT and CDR2 YYEEEE. With 0 bases removed from V and 0 bases from J, the gap between germline ends came to 9 bases. This CDR3 spans 16 amino acids. The CDR3 coding sequence is TGTGCCAGCAGCTTGGTGGCAGGGGCAACTAATGAAAAACTGTTTTTT. Protein sequence: CASSLVAGATNEKLFF.

The chain is built from TRBV7-9 and TRBJ2-7; 8 nucleotides line up with TRBD1. V gave up 1 base and J gave up 4 bases; unmatched junction bases: 15. Germline loops: CDR1 SEHNR, CDR2 FQNEAQ (reference sequence). This CDR3 has 18 amino acids. CDR3 DNA sequence: TGTGCCAGCAGCTTAGGGTCCCGCGGGACAGGTCGCTCTTACGAGCAGTACGTC. It codes for CASSLGSRGTGRSYEQYV.

This clone was recorded once. The chain joins TRBV7-9 to TRBJ2-1, with 7 bases fitting TRBD2. Germline CDR1 and CDR2: SEHNR and FQNEAQ (reference sequence). The length of the CDR3 is 15 residues. The J segment lost 0 bases and the V segment lost 5 bases, leaving 4 bases of the junction unmatched. CDR3 amino acids: CASSLGLPSYNEQFF. Written as DNA, the CDR3 is TGTGCCAGCAGCCTGGGACTACCCTCCTACAATGAGCAGTTCTTC.

This sequence joins TRBV27 and TRBJ2-5; tentative D call: TRBD1 (5 bases). The DNA end favors TRBJ2-7, so the J call may be wrong. The CDR3 runs 15 residues. CDR1 and CDR2 from the germline V gene are MNHEY and SMNVEV (reference sequence). The CDR3 sequence: CASRDPQGFFHEQYF. CDR3 in DNA: TGTGCCAGCAGGGACCCTCAGGGTTTTTTCCACGAGCAGTACTTC.

The chain is built from TRBV21-1 and TRBJ2-3; the D call TRBD2 from the table was never checked on the DNA. TRBV21-1 is a pseudogene locus. This CDR3 has 16 residues. CDR3 nucleotide sequence: TGTGCCAGCAGCACTCGCTGCCGGGGTCGCACAGATACGCAGTATTTT. Translating gives CASSTRCRGRTDTQYF.